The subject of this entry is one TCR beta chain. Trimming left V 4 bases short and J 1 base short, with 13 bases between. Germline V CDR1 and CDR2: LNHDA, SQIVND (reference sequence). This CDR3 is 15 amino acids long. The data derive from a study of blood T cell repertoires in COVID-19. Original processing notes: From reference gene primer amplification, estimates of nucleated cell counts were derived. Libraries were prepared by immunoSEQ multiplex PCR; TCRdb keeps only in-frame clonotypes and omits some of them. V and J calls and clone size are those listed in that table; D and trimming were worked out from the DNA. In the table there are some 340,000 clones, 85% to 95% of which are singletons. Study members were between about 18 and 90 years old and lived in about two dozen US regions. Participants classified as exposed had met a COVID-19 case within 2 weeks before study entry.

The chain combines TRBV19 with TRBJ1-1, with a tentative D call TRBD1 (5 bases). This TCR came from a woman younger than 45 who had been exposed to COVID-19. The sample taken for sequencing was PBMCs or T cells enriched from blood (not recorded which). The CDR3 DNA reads TGTGCCAGTAGTAACGGAGGGGCAGGGAACACTGAAGCTTTCTTT. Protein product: CASSNGGAGNTEAFF.